These T cell receptor beta chains were read from a single sample in a study of blood T cell repertoires in COVID-19. Measured with immunoSEQ multiplex PCR; TCRdb has only the in-frame clones, and not every one. The sample shows some 150,000 clones, 87% of them seen only once. What was sequenced was peripheral blood. Receptors were obtained from a woman aged 50 to 65 with active or convalescent COVID-19. CDR3s include the opening cysteine and the closing phenylalanine or tryptophan. Each record gives: D gene, clone size, V gene, J gene, CDR3 protein, CDR3 DNA. A D gene is named only where the DNA matches it firmly. Clone size is given for some rows only: seen once, a few or many times, or a class if the clone is expanded.

.	once	TRBV7-2	TRBJ2-5	CASSLGRAQETQYF	TGTGCCAGCAGCTTAGGGCGGGCTCAAGAGACCCAGTACTTC
TRBD1	.	TRBV4-1	TRBJ1-4	CASSRGQGMGTNEKLFF	TGCGCCAGCAGCCGGGGACAGGGGATGGGGACTAATGAAAAACTGTTTTTT
TRBD2	.	TRBV12-3/TRBV12-4	TRBJ2-5	CASMRLAGETQYF	TGTGCCAGCATGCGACTAGCAGGAGAGACCCAGTACTTC
TRBD1	.	TRBV27	TRBJ1-1	CASSFSTGGNTEAFF	TGTGCCAGCAGTTTCAGTACAGGGGGCAACACTGAAGCTTTCTTT
.	.	TRBV10-3	TRBJ2-5	CAISEQGSETQYF	TGTGCCATCAGTGAGCAGGGGTCAGAGACCCAGTACTTC
.	.	TRBV19	TRBJ1-2	CASSTDRLGYTF	TGTGCCAGTAGTACCGACAGGTTGGGCTACACCTTC
TRBD1	.	TRBV5-4	TRBJ2-7	CASSPGTAHEQYF	TGTGCCAGCAGCCCTGGGACAGCTCACGAGCAGTACTTC
TRBD1	.	TRBV30	TRBJ1-3	CAWSAIRRGSGNTIYF	TGTGCCTGGAGTGCGATACGCAGGGGGTCTGGAAACACCATATATTTT
.	.	TRBV9	TRBJ1-2	CASSGGGFSGYTF	TGTGCCAGCAGCGGGGGAGGTTTTAGTGGCTACACCTTC
TRBD1	.	TRBV6-2/TRBV6-3	TRBJ1-1	CASSPRGGTGKATEAFF	TGTGCCAGCAGCCCCCGGGGGGGGACAGGGAAAGCCACTGAAGCTTTCTTT
.	.	TRBV9	TRBJ2-3	CASSVDQGLPSGTDTQYF	TGTGCCAGCAGCGTAGATCAGGGACTTCCGAGCGGCACAGATACGCAGTATTTT
TRBD1	few	TRBV14	TRBJ1-3	CPSSFGGTGGWSAGNTIYF	TGTCCGAGCAGTTTTGGGGGGACAGGGGGCTGGTCGGCTGGAAACACCATATATTTT
.	few	TRBV18	TRBJ1-3	CASSPRLSPDSPFSGNTIYF	TGTGCCAGCTCACCACGTCTGTCCCCGGACAGTCCGTTCTCTGGAAACACCATATATTTT
.	.	TRBV29-1	TRBJ2-7	CSVTGTHTYEQYF	TGCAGCGTGACCGGGACTCATACCTACGAGCAGTACTTC
TRBD1	.	TRBV9	TRBJ2-5	CASSTGQGGETQYF	TGTGCCAGCAGCACCGGACAGGGTGGAGAGACCCAGTACTTC
.	.	TRBV5-6	TRBJ2-3	CASSVEVDTQYF	TGTGCCAGCAGCGTTGAGGTCGATACGCAGTATTTT
TRBD2	.	TRBV6-2/TRBV6-3	TRBJ2-7	CASSLKISGSGNEQYF	TGTGCCAGCAGCCTCAAAATTAGCGGGAGCGGTAACGAGCAGTACTTC
TRBD2	once	TRBV7-3	TRBJ2-5	CASSLGLAGGQETQYF	TGTGCCAGCAGCTTAGGTTTAGCGGGAGGCCAAGAGACCCAGTACTTC
TRBD1	once	TRBV5-1	TRBJ1-2	CASSYDRAGYTF	TGCGCCAGCAGTTACGACAGGGCTGGCTACACCTTC
.	once	TRBV19	TRBJ2-2	CASRPGTHNTGELFF	TGTGCCAGTAGACCCGGGACTCACAACACCGGGGAGCTGTTTTTT